Below, one T cell receptor (beta chain) is given with its context. Its specificity is unknown. TCRdb re-called the 5' RACE reads and gives one entry per CDR3 protein, without DNA. The listing records about 260,000 distinct CDR3 sequences. The CDR3 contains 17 residues. Germline CDR1 DFQATT, CDR2 SNEGSKA (reference sequence). This sample is drawn from a study of T cells expressing NK-cell markers. Study-level points and caveats: Among CD8+ T cells from five or six donors, dominant NKG2C+ clonotypes accounted for roughly 1.0-7.0%. The CD3+CD56-NKG2C+ fraction of a few donors was likewise dominated by these clonotypes.

The source material was blood T cells: a sorted CD56 or NKG2C T cell subset, CD4+ or CD8+ T cells, or bulk PBMC T cells (not recorded which). The genes are TRBV20-1 and TRBJ2-3; TCRdb selects TRBD2, and the lack of DNA leaves this call unchecked. The receptor comes from a woman aged 18 to 75 in good health. The CDR3 sequence: CSALLAEPQLSTDTQYF.